This TCR beta chain was recorded in a study of tumor T cells in aggressive B-cell lymphoma. Profiling relied on immunoSEQ multiplex PCR, and the TCRdb table lists in-frame clones only, not all of them. The table records some 12,000 clones, roughly 90% of them present only once. The germline V gene encodes CDR1 SGHNT and CDR2 YENEEA. The CDR3 covers 13 residues. Trimming took 10 bases from V and 0 from J, leaving 13 bases between them. The receptor comes from an adult with diffuse large B cell lymphoma. The V call is TRBV11-3, the J call TRBJ2-7; weak D call: TRBD2 (5 bases). Sequenced material: tumor tissue. The CDR3 spells CATPSSFSYEQYF. In DNA, the CDR3 is TGTGCCACCCCTAGCTCGTTCTCCTACGAGCAGTACTTC.